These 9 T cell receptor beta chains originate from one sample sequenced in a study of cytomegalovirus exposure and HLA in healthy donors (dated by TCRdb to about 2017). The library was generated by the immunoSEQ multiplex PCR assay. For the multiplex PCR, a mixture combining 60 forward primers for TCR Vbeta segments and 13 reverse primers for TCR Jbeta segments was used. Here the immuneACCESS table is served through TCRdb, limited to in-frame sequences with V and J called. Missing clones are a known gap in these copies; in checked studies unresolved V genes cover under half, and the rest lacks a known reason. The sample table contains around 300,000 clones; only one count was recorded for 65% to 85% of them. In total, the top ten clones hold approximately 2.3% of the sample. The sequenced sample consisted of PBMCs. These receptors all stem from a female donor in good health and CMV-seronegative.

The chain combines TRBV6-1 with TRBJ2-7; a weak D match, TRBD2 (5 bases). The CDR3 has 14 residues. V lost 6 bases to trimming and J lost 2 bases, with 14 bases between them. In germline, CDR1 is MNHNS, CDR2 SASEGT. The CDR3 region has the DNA TGTGCCAGCAGCCCATCGATGGGAGCCTACGAGCAGTACTTC. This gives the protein CASSPSMGAYEQYF.

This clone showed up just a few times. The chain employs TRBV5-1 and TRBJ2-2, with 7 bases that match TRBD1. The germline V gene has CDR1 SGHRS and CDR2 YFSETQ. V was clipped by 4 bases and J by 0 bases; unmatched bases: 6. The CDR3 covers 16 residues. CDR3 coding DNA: TGCGCCAGCAGCGGGACCGGGACAGCGAACACCGGGGAGCTGTTTTTT. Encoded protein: CASSGTGTANTGELFF.

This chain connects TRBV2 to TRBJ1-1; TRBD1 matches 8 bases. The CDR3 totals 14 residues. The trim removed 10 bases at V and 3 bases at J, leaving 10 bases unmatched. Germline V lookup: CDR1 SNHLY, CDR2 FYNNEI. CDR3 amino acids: CANDKTGEDTEAFF. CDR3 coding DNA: TGTGCCAACGATAAGACAGGGGAAGACACTGAAGCTTTCTTT.

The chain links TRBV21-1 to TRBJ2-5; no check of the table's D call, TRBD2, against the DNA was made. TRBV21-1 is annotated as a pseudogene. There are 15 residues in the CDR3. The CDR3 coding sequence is TGTGCCAGCAGCAAAGATCGGGAGCCCCAAGAGACCCAGTACTTC. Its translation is CASSKDREPQETQYF.

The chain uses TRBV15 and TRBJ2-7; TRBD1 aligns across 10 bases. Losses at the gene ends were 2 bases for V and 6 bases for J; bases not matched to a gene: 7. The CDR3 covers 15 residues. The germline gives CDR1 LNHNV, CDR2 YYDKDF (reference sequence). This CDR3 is CATSRPGTGDSEQYF. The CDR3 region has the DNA TGTGCCACCAGCAGACCCGGGACAGGGGACTCCGAGCAGTACTTC.

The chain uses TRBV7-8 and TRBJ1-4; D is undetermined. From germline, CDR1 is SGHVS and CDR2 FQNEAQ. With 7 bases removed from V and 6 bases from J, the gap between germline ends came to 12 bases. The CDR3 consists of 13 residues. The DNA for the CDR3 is TGTGCCAGCAATGCGGATTTGGATGAAAAACTGTTTTTT. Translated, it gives CASNADLDEKLFF.

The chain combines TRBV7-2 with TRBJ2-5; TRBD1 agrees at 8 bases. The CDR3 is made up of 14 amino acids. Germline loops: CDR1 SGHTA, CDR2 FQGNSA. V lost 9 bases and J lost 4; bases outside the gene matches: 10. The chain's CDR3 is CASSLRGRRETQYF. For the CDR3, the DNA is TGTGCCAGTTCACTCAGGGGGCGGAGAGAGACCCAGTACTTC.

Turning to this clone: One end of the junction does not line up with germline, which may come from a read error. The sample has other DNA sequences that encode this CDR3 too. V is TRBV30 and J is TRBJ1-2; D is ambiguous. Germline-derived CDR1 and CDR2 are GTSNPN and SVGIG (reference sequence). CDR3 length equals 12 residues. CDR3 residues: CAWSVGGYGYTF. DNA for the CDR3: TGTGCCTGGAGTGTCGGAGGATATGGTTACACCTTC.

The CDR3 coding sequence is TGTGCCAGCAGTGAAAGGGGCTACAATGAGCAGTTCTTC. This sequence encodes CASSERGYNEQFF. The V and J genes are TRBV25-1 and TRBJ2-1; maybe TRBD1 (5 bases). The CDR3 totals 13 residues. Germline V lookup: CDR1 MGHDK, CDR2 SYGVNS. V was clipped by 2 bases and J by 3 bases, with 5 bases between them.